The clone carrying this TCR beta chain appeared a few times. Its cognate antigen is unknown. The CDR3 length is 15 residues. V was clipped by 0 bases and J by 4 bases, with 10 bases between them. The germline gives CDR1 MNHEY, CDR2 SVGAGI. This entry belongs to a study of blood T cells in healthy people across ages. The study's findings and limits: Possibly, changes in expanded clonotypes were confounded because donor CMV status was unknown. PBMCs that were unsorted prevented a conclusive naive versus antigen-experienced comparison.

A second PCR of about 7 to 11 cycles used a sample-barcoded 5' primer and a J-beta primer mix. Each cDNA molecule received a tag from a template-switch adaptor that had 12 random nucleotides. Sequencing recovered at least 3 million CDR3-containing paired-end reads from each sample. MiXCR was run by TCRdb on the 5' RACE reads, yielding one entry per CDR3 protein. The data hold approximately 2,000,000 distinct CDR3 sequences, with 30% to 40% observed a single time. Sequenced material: blood. The rearrangement links TRBV6-5 to TRBJ1-5; no definite D call. This clonotype was sampled from a human donor in good health. DNA of the CDR3: TGTGCCAGCAGTTACTCGATTGAGGGTAATCAGCCCCAGCATTTT. Residues: CASSYSIEGNQPQHF.